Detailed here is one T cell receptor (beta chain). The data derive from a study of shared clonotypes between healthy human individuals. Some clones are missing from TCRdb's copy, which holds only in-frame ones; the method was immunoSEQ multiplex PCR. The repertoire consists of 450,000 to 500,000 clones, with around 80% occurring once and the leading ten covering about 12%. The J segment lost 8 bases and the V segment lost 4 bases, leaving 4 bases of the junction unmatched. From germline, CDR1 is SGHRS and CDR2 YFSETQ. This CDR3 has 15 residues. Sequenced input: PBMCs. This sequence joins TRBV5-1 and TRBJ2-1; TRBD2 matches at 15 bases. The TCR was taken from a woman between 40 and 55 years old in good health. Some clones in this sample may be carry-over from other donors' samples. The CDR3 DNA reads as TGCGCCAGCAGCCAAGGACTAGCGGGAGGGGATGAGCAGTTCTTC. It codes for CASSQGLAGGDEQFF. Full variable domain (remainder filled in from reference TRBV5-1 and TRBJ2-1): KAGVTQTPRYLIKTRGQQVTLSCSPISGHRSVSWYQQTPGQGLQFLFEYFSETQRNKGNFPGRFSGRQFSNSRSEMNVSTLELGDSALYLCASSQGLAGGDEQFFGPGTRLTVL.